Listed below are T cell receptor beta chains from one sample, sequenced in a study of identical twins' blood T cells. TCRdb fed the 5' RACE reads into MiXCR, producing one record per CDR3 protein. This sample has 400,000 or so distinct CDR3 sequences, with roughly 31% found just once. What was sequenced was PBMCs. The receptors stem from a woman aged 18 to 50 in good health. Each CDR3 is given with its conserved first and last residue. Each record gives: J gene, clone size, D gene, V gene, CDR3 protein, CDR3 DNA. A D gene is named only where the DNA matches it firmly. The size of a clone is reported for some rows only, either as once, few or many, or as a class for expanded clones.

j_call: TRBJ2-3; clone_size: few; d_call: TRBD2; v_call: TRBV20-1; cdr3_aa: CSAHDTSGRMGDTQYF; cdr3_nt: TGCAGTGCCCATGATACTAGCGGGAGAATGGGGGATACGCAGTATTTT
j_call: TRBJ2-1; clone_size: NA; d_call: NA; v_call: TRBV27; cdr3_aa: CASSFVGGGRGSYNEQFF; cdr3_nt: TGTGCCAGCAGTTTCGTGGGTGGCGGGCGTGGATCCTACAATGAGCAGTTCTTC
j_call: TRBJ1-1; clone_size: NA; d_call: TRBD1; v_call: TRBV12-3/TRBV12-4; cdr3_aa: CASSRGGGQMNTEAFF; cdr3_nt: TGTGCCAGCAGTAGAGGGGGGGGACAGATGAACACTGAAGCTTTCTTT
j_call: TRBJ2-7; clone_size: NA; d_call: TRBD1; v_call: TRBV20-1; cdr3_aa: CSARPGQGTYEQYF; cdr3_nt: TGCAGTGCTCGACCGGGACAGGGAACCTACGAGCAGTACTTC
j_call: TRBJ1-4; clone_size: few; d_call: NA; v_call: TRBV5-1; cdr3_aa: CASSLDTLRGANEKLFF; cdr3_nt: TGCGCCAGCAGTTTGGACACTCTAAGGGGAGCTAATGAAAAACTGTTTTTT
j_call: TRBJ1-3; clone_size: NA; d_call: NA; v_call: TRBV18; cdr3_aa: CASSPYSSGNTIYF; cdr3_nt: TGTGCCAGCTCACCGTACAGCTCTGGAAACACCATATATTTT
j_call: TRBJ2-1; clone_size: few; d_call: TRBD2; v_call: TRBV14; cdr3_aa: CASSQEAWASGNNEQFF; cdr3_nt: TGTGCCAGCAGCCAAGAGGCTTGGGCTAGCGGTAACAATGAGCAGTTCTTC
j_call: TRBJ1-3; clone_size: few; d_call: TRBD1; v_call: TRBV25-1; cdr3_aa: CASSVPDRDDGNTIYF; cdr3_nt: TGTGCCAGCAGTGTACCGGACAGGGACGACGGAAACACCATATATTTT
j_call: TRBJ1-2; clone_size: NA; d_call: NA; v_call: TRBV10-3; cdr3_aa: CAISGRNYGYTF; cdr3_nt: TGTGCCATCAGTGGCAGGAACTATGGCTACACCTTC
j_call: TRBJ1-5; clone_size: NA; d_call: NA; v_call: TRBV6-6; cdr3_aa: CAGTRGWNQPQHF; cdr3_nt: TGTGCCGGCACTCGGGGATGGAATCAGCCCCAGCATTTT
j_call: TRBJ2-2; clone_size: few; d_call: TRBD2; v_call: TRBV2; cdr3_aa: CASVGLANTGELFF; cdr3_nt: TGTGCCAGCGTAGGACTAGCGAACACCGGGGAGCTGTTTTTT
j_call: TRBJ1-2; clone_size: NA; d_call: NA; v_call: TRBV7-9; cdr3_aa: CASSFPPQGIPF; cdr3_nt: TGTGCCAGCAGCTTCCCCCCACAGGGTATCCCCTTC
j_call: TRBJ2-1; clone_size: NA; d_call: NA; v_call: TRBV14; cdr3_aa: CASSQGSGSTGEQFF; cdr3_nt: TGCGCCAGTAGCCAAGGTAGCGGTTCGACGGGTGAGCAGTTCTTC
j_call: TRBJ2-1; clone_size: NA; d_call: NA; v_call: TRBV7-9; cdr3_aa: CASSLSQPMNNEQFF; cdr3_nt: TGTGCCAGCAGCTTATCACAGCCCATGAACAATGAGCAGTTCTTC
j_call: TRBJ1-3; clone_size: many; d_call: NA; v_call: TRBV3-1; cdr3_aa: CASSPRSIGNTIYF; cdr3_nt: TGTGCCAGCAGTCCAAGATCAATTGGAAACACCATATATTTT
j_call: TRBJ1-2; clone_size: NA; d_call: TRBD1; v_call: TRBV10-3; cdr3_aa: CAISETPAGQGAYGYTF; cdr3_nt: TGTGCCATCAGTGAAACCCCCGCGGGACAGGGGGCCTATGGCTACACCTTC
j_call: TRBJ2-7; clone_size: NA; d_call: NA; v_call: TRBV6-6; cdr3_aa: CASRVRYEQYF; cdr3_nt: TGTGCCAGCCGGGTCAGATACGAGCAGTACTTC
j_call: TRBJ2-3; clone_size: few; d_call: TRBD2; v_call: TRBV4-2; cdr3_aa: CASSQDRVSGGAVADTQYF; cdr3_nt: TGTGCCAGCAGCCAAGATAGGGTTAGCGGGGGGGCCGTCGCAGATACGCAGTATTTT
j_call: TRBJ1-5; clone_size: NA; d_call: NA; v_call: TRBV20-1; cdr3_aa: CSASGTINQPQHF; cdr3_nt: TGCAGTGCTAGCGGGACAATCAATCAGCCCCAGCATTTT
j_call: TRBJ2-6; clone_size: NA; d_call: NA; v_call: TRBV28; cdr3_aa: CASMKPGANVLTF; cdr3_nt: TGTGCCAGCATGAAGCCTGGGGCCAACGTCCTGACTTTC
j_call: TRBJ2-1; clone_size: few; d_call: TRBD2; v_call: TRBV4-3; cdr3_aa: CASSQNLAGLDNEQFF; cdr3_nt: TGCGCCAGCAGCCAGAACCTAGCGGGATTAGACAATGAGCAGTTCTTC
j_call: TRBJ1-4; clone_size: NA; d_call: NA; v_call: TRBV18; cdr3_aa: CASSPPAANEKLFF; cdr3_nt: TGTGCCAGCTCACCACCCGCAGCTAATGAAAAACTGTTTTTT
j_call: TRBJ1-2; clone_size: NA; d_call: NA; v_call: TRBV5-1; cdr3_aa: CASTQLPNYGYTF; cdr3_nt: TGCGCCAGCACACAATTGCCTAACTATGGCTACACCTTC
j_call: TRBJ1-1; clone_size: NA; d_call: NA; v_call: TRBV19; cdr3_aa: CASSIYAGNTEAFF; cdr3_nt: TGTGCCAGTAGTATATACGCGGGGAACACTGAAGCTTTCTTT
j_call: TRBJ1-1; clone_size: few; d_call: NA; v_call: TRBV5-1; cdr3_aa: CASSLQGGHTEAFF; cdr3_nt: TGCGCCAGCAGCTTGCAGGGAGGTCACACTGAAGCTTTCTTT
j_call: TRBJ1-1; clone_size: many; d_call: TRBD1; v_call: TRBV29-1; cdr3_aa: CSVLPSAGGERMNTEAFF; cdr3_nt: TGCAGCGTTCTACCGAGTGCAGGGGGCGAGAGGATGAACACTGAAGCTTTCTTT